This T cell receptor (beta chain) was sequenced during a study of T cell responses to AZD1222 COVID-19 vaccine. Here immunoSEQ multiplex PCR was the method, and the copy in TCRdb shows in-frame clones only, minus some. The table includes roughly 130,000 clones, about 82% detected once. This clone has just a few counts. There are 16 residues in the CDR3. Germline CDR1 SEHNR, CDR2 FQNEAQ (reference sequence). Between the trimmed V and J ends, which lost 5 bases and 1 base, there was a span of 12 bases. The sequencing used peripheral blood, collected on day 0 of AZD1222 vaccination. The V and J genes are TRBV7-9 and TRBJ2-6, with D tentatively TRBD1 (6 bases). This TCR came from an adult in good health. The CDR3 spells CASSPGVASGANVLTF. CDR3 bases: TGTGCCAGCAGCCCAGGGGTTGCTTCTGGGGCCAACGTCCTGACTTTC.